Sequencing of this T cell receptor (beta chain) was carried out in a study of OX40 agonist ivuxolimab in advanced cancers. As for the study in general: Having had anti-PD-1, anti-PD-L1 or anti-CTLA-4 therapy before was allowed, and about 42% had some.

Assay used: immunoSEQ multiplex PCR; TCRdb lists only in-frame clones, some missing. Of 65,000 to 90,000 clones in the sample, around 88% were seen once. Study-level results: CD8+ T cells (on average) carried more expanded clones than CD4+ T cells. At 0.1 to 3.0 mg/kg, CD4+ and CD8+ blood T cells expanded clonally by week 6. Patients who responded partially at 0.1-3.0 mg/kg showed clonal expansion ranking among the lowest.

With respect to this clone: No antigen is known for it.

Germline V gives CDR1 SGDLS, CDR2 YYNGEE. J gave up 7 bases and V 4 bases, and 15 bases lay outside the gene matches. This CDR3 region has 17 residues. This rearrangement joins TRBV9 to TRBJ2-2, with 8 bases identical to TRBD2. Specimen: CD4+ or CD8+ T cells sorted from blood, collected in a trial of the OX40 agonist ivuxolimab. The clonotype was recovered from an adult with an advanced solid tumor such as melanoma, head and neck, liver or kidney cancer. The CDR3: CASSPRGAGVGGGELFF. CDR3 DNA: TGTGCCAGCAGCCCCAGGGGAGCGGGAGTAGGTGGCGGGGAGCTGTTTTTT.